The 23 T cell receptor beta chains listed next were all sequenced from one sample in a study of cytomegalovirus exposure and HLA in healthy donors. Vbeta (60) and Jbeta (13) primers were used in the PCR. Some clones are missing from TCRdb's copy, which holds only in-frame ones; the method was immunoSEQ multiplex PCR. This specimen shows 130,000 to 150,000 clones; the ten leading clones hold 0.75% to 1%. Input material: PBMCs. These receptor sequences come from a male donor in good health and CMV-seronegative.

J is TRBJ1-1 and V is TRBV5-7; a possible D gene is TRBD1 (6 bases). TRBV5-7 is flagged as an ORF with uncertain function. V lost 7 bases and J lost 2, with 21 bases in between. This CDR3 has 16 amino acids. CDR3 amino acids: CASPCSGGRTNTEAFF. The CDR3 coding sequence is TGTGCCAGCCCCTGTTCGGGGGGCCGGACTAACACTGAAGCTTTCTTT.

This chain links TRBV18 with TRBJ2-5, with 11 bases lining up with TRBD2. The CDR3 runs 16 residues. V shed 2 bases, J shed 0 bases, and the junction held 2 bases outside the gene matches. Looked up from germline, CDR1 is KGHSH and CDR2 is LQKENI. The chain's CDR3 is CASSPRLAGHQETQYF. The CDR3 region has the DNA TGTGCCAGCTCACCAAGACTAGCGGGGCACCAAGAGACCCAGTACTTC.

This chain uses TRBV19 with TRBJ1-6, with TRBD1 identical over 8 bases. Germline V gene sequence: CDR1 LNHDA, CDR2 SQIVND (reference sequence). J lost 9 bases, V lost 7 bases, and 8 bases had no gene match. This CDR3 spans 14 amino acids. The CDR3 DNA reads TGTGCCAGTACCGAGGACAGGGTGGCTTCACCCCTCCACTTT. Its protein product is CASTEDRVASPLHF.

The gene calls are TRBV7-8 and TRBJ2-2; D is unresolved. The CDR3 totals 14 residues. Per germline, CDR1 SGHVS and CDR2 FQNEAQ. Trimming pared 4 bases from V and 1 base from J, leaving 7 bases between. The CDR3 region is CASSSYRNTGELFF. The DNA for the CDR3 is TGTGCCAGCAGCTCGTACAGGAACACCGGGGAGCTGTTTTTT.

The rearrangement links TRBV7-9 to TRBJ1-2; TRBD1 aligns across 10 bases. CDR1 is SEHNR, CDR2 FQNEAQ, per germline (reference sequence). The junction had 9 bases not matched to a gene; V was cut back by 4 bases and J by 4 bases. The CDR3 contains 16 residues. CDR3 coding DNA: TGTGCCAGCAGCTCAAGCCGGGACAGGGGATTCTATGGCTACACCTTC. Amino acid sequence: CASSSSRDRGFYGYTF.

The chain links TRBV4-2 to TRBJ2-1; 12 bases are shared with TRBD2. The CDR3 runs 14 residues. From germline, CDR1 is LGHNA and CDR2 YNFKEQ. The ends lost 9 bases at V and 5 bases at J; junction bases unmatched: 5. CDR3 residues: CASGLAGPNNEQFF. The CDR3, as DNA: TGTGCCAGTGGACTAGCGGGACCTAACAATGAGCAGTTCTTC.

The J gene is TRBJ2-7, the V gene TRBV28; 13 nucleotides match TRBD2. The junction had 8 bases not matched to a gene; V was cut back by 8 bases and J by 4 bases. The CDR3 spans 15 residues. The germline gives CDR1 MDHEN, CDR2 SYDVKM. In DNA form, the CDR3 reads TGTGCCAGCTCAACTAGCGGGGGGGCTAGGTACGAGCAGTACTTC. Translated: CASSTSGGARYEQYF.

The rearrangement links TRBV11-2 to TRBJ1-2, with unresolved D. This CDR3 is 14 amino acids long. Trimming left V 1 base short and J 11 bases short, with 17 bases between. The V gene's germline CDR1 is SGHAT and CDR2 FQNNGV. CDR3 sequence (DNA): TGTGCCAGCAGCTTAGTGGCGTCCGGGTATGCGTACACCTTC. Amino acids: CASSLVASGYAYTF.

The chain employs TRBV6-4 and TRBJ1-1; D possibly corresponds to TRBD1 (6 bases). Germline-derived CDR1 and CDR2 are MRHNA and SNTAGT. Trimming pared 8 bases from V and 3 bases from J, leaving 22 bases between. CDR3 length: 16 residues. Written as DNA, the CDR3 is TGTGCCAGCCGAAGGCCACTAGGGGCAGGGGACACTGAAGCTTTCTTT. Translating it yields CASRRPLGAGDTEAFF.

The J gene is TRBJ2-5, the V gene TRBV15; D gene uncertain. V was trimmed by 4 bases and J by 3 bases, leaving 9 bases between them. Germline-derived CDR1 and CDR2 are LNHNV and YYDKDF (reference sequence). The CDR3 covers 13 residues. This CDR3 reads CATSTLSEETQYF. The CDR3 DNA is TGTGCCACCAGCACCCTCTCCGAAGAGACCCAGTACTTC.

The genes are TRBV19 and TRBJ1-5; D may be TRBD1 (5 bases). The V gene's germline CDR1 is LNHDA and CDR2 SQIVND (reference sequence). The CDR3 is made up of 12 amino acids. The CDR3 sequence is CATKGTNQPQHF. The CDR3 DNA reads TGTGCTACTAAAGGGACTAATCAGCCCCAGCATTTT. Looking up the rest from reference TRBV19 and TRBJ1-5 gives the full variable domain: DGGITQSPKYLFRKEGQNVTLSCEQNLNHDAMYWYRQDPGQGLRLIYYSQIVNDFQKGDIAEGYSVSREKKESFPLTVTSAQKNPTAFYLCATKGTNQPQHFGDGTRLSIL.

V and J are TRBV7-9 and TRBJ2-7; possible D gene TRBD2, 5 bases. Germline V gene sequence: CDR1 SEHNR, CDR2 FQNEAQ (reference sequence). The CDR3 runs 13 residues. V lost 5 bases, J lost 3 bases, and 11 bases lay in between. The DNA for the CDR3 is TGTGCCAGCAGCGGCGGGCCGAGCTACGAGCAGTACTTC. It encodes CASSGGPSYEQYF.

The CDR3 here is CASSPKEVEDTEAFF. CDR3 nucleotide sequence: TGTGCCAGCTCACCAAAGGAAGTAGAGGACACTGAAGCTTTCTTT. This chain connects TRBV18 to TRBJ1-1; no definite D call. Per germline, CDR1 KGHSH and CDR2 LQKENI. The CDR3 is made up of 15 amino acids. The V end lost 2 bases, the J end lost 3 bases, and 13 bases lay between the germline ends.

The chain combines TRBV19 with TRBJ1-2, with D perhaps matching TRBD1 (6 bases). The V and J ends lost 4 bases and 5 bases respectively, with 14 bases between them. There are 14 residues in the CDR3. Looked up from germline, CDR1 is LNHDA and CDR2 is SQIVND (reference sequence). This CDR3 is CASSTPPGTYGYTF. CDR3 DNA sequence: TGTGCCAGTAGTACCCCACCCGGGACATATGGCTACACCTTC. The full variable domain, in which reference TRBV19 and TRBJ1-2 provide the parts outside the CDR3, is DGGITQSPKYLFRKEGQNVTLSCEQNLNHDAMYWYRQDPGQGLRLIYYSQIVNDFQKGDIAEGYSVSREKKESFPLTVTSAQKNPTAFYLCASSTPPGTYGYTFGSGTRLTVV.

As regards this clone: This sample also contains other DNA sequences that code for the same CDR3. The chain uses TRBV5-5 and TRBJ1-5; D is uncertain. Looked up from germline, CDR1 is SGHKS and CDR2 is YYEKEE (reference sequence). The CDR3 runs 15 residues. V lost 0 bases and J 0 bases, leaving 7 bases between the germline ends. The CDR3 DNA follows: TGTGCCAGCAGCTTGGCTGGCAATAGCAATCAGCCCCAGCATTTT. Amino acid sequence: CASSLAGNSNQPQHF.

V is TRBV4-3 and J is TRBJ2-3, with TRBD1 matching 9 bases. The CDR3 totals 18 residues. J was trimmed by 5 bases and V by 4 bases; bases with no gene match: 16. Germline V gives CDR1 LGHNA, CDR2 YSLEER. Written as DNA, the CDR3 is TGCGCCAGCAGCCCTCCCCCGTCGGGACAGGGTTACGTAGATACGCAGTATTTT. Translating gives CASSPPPSGQGYVDTQYF.

J is TRBJ1-4 and V is TRBV15, with D perhaps TRBD1 (5 bases). The CDR3 loop spans 16 amino acids. Trimming removed 5 bases from V and 4 bases from J, with 17 bases in between. Germline CDR1 LNHNV, CDR2 YYDKDF (reference sequence). The CDR3 here is CATSDPDSPHNEKLFF. In nucleotides, the CDR3 is TGTGCCACCAGCGACCCAGACAGCCCCCATAATGAAAAACTGTTTTTT.

The gene calls are TRBV15 and TRBJ2-3; perhaps TRBD2 as D (6 bases). The ends were cut back, 0 bases at V and 0 bases at J, with 19 bases in the middle. There are 19 residues in the CDR3. Germline CDR1 and CDR2: LNHNV and YYDKDF (reference sequence). CDR3 DNA sequence: TGTGCCACCAGCAGAGATCCAGTAGAGGTAGCGGCTAGCACAGATACGCAGTATTTT. Protein product: CATSRDPVEVAASTDTQYF.

This chain joins TRBV2 and TRBJ1-4, with D hard to call. The CDR3 runs 18 residues. V gave up 5 bases and J gave up 4 bases, with 23 bases separating them. CDR1 is SNHLY and CDR2 is FYNNEI in the germline V gene. The CDR3 spells CASSKLPGELRGNEKLFF. DNA of the CDR3: TGTGCCAGCAGTAAACTCCCGGGAGAGTTGCGGGGTAATGAAAAACTGTTTTTT.

The rearrangement uses TRBV18 and TRBJ2-7, with unresolved D. Germline V gives CDR1 KGHSH, CDR2 LQKENI. Trimming removed 6 bases from V and 2 bases from J, with 5 bases in between. The CDR3 is made up of 11 amino acids. CDR3 in amino acids: CASSPAYEQYF. The DNA for the CDR3 is TGTGCCAGCTCCCCCGCCTACGAGCAGTACTTC.

This sequence joins TRBV19 and TRBJ2-5; 9 bases match TRBD1. This CDR3 is built from 11 residues. Germline values: CDR1 LNHDA, CDR2 SQIVND (reference sequence). The junction had 2 bases not matched to a gene; V was cut back by 10 bases and J by 5 bases. The CDR3: CATGQGETQYF. In DNA, the CDR3 is TGTGCCACCGGACAGGGGGAGACCCAGTACTTC.

The genes are TRBV30 and TRBJ1-1; TRBD1 might be the D (5 bases). V was clipped by 0 bases and J by 0 bases, with 11 bases between them. The CDR3 consists of 15 residues. Germline V gene data show CDR1 as GTSNPN and CDR2 as SVGIG (reference sequence). CDR3 amino acids: CAWSVSPTVNTEAFF. The CDR3 bases are TGTGCCTGGAGTGTTTCCCCGACAGTGAACACTGAAGCTTTCTTT.

The chain carries TRBV11-2 and TRBJ2-2, with D unclear. Trimming removed 5 bases from V and 4 bases from J, with 14 bases in between. Per the germline V gene, CDR1 is SGHAT and CDR2 is FQNNGV. The CDR3 runs to 15 residues. CDR3 DNA sequence: TGTGCCAGCAGCCCCGAGAGAGGCCGCACCGGGGAGCTGTTTTTT. It is translated as CASSPERGRTGELFF.